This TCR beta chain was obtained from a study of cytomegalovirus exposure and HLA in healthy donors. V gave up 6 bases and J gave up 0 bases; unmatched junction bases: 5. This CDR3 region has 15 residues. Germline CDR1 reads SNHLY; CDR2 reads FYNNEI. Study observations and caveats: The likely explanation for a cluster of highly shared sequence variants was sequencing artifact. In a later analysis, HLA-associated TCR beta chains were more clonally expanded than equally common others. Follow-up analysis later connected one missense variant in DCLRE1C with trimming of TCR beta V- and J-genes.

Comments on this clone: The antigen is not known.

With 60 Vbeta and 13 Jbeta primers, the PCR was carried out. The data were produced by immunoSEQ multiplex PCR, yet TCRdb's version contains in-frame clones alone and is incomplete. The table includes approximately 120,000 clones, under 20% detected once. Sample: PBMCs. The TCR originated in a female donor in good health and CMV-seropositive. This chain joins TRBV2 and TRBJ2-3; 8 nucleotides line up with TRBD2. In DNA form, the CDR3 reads TGTGCCAGCAGCCTGGGACTAGGAAGCACAGATACGCAGTATTTT. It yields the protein CASSLGLGSTDTQYF.